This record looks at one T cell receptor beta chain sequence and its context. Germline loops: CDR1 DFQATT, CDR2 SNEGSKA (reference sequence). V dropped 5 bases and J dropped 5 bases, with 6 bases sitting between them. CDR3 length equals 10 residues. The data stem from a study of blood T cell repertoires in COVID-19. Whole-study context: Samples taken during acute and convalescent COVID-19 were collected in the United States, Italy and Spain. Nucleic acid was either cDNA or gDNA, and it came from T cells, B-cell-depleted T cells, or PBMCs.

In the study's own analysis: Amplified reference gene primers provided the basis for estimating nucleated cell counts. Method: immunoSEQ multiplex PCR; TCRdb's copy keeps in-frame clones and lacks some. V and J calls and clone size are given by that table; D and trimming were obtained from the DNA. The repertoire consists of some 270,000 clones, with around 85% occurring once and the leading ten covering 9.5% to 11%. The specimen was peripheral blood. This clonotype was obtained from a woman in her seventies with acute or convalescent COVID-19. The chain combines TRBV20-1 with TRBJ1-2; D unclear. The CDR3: CSARYYGYTF. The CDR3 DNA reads TGCAGTGCTCGCTATTATGGCTACACCTTC.